These 3 T cell receptor beta chains were all obtained from the same sample, sequenced in a study of cytomegalovirus exposure and HLA in healthy donors. PCR involved 60 Vbeta and 13 Jbeta primers. The protocol was immunoSEQ multiplex PCR, while the TCRdb copy is restricted to in-frame clones and leaves out a portion. Here the sample spans tens of thousands of clones, 65% to 85% being singletons. Sequenced material: PBMCs. Receptors were obtained from a female donor in good health and CMV-seronegative.

The rearrangement links TRBV18 to TRBJ2-7; TRBD2 agrees at 10 bases. CDR3 length equals 15 residues. CDR1 and CDR2 from the germline V gene are KGHSH and LQKENI. The J segment lost 5 bases and the V segment lost 2 bases, leaving 6 bases of the junction unmatched. CDR3 sequence: CASSPGLAGDHEQYF. Written as DNA, the CDR3 is TGTGCCAGCTCACCAGGCCTAGCGGGAGACCACGAGCAGTACTTC.

This clone was seen more than once but under ten times. The V and J genes are TRBV15 and TRBJ2-1, with 7 bases matching TRBD1. V gave up 3 bases and J gave up 3 bases; unmatched junction bases: 8. The CDR3 is made up of 16 amino acids. Germline CDR1 LNHNV, CDR2 YYDKDF (reference sequence). The CDR3 nucleotides are TGTGCCACCAGCAGGGGTAGACAGGGCTTCTACAATGAGCAGTTCTTC. Translating gives CATSRGRQGFYNEQFF.

This CDR3 is CASRPGTGGYETQYF. The CDR3 DNA reads as TGTGCCAGCAGACCCGGGACAGGGGGATACGAGACCCAGTACTTC. The chain links TRBV28 to TRBJ2-5, with 11 positions matching TRBD1. The junction had 8 bases not matched to a gene; V was cut back by 6 bases and J by 5 bases. Germline loops: CDR1 MDHEN, CDR2 SYDVKM. CDR3 length: 15 residues. The whole variable domain, filled in from reference TRBV28 and TRBJ2-5, reads DVKVTQSSRYLVKRTGEKVFLECVQDMDHENMFWYRQDPGLGLRLIYFSYDVKMKEKGDIPEGYSVSREKKERFSLILESASTNQTSMYLCASRPGTGGYETQYFGPGTRLLVL.